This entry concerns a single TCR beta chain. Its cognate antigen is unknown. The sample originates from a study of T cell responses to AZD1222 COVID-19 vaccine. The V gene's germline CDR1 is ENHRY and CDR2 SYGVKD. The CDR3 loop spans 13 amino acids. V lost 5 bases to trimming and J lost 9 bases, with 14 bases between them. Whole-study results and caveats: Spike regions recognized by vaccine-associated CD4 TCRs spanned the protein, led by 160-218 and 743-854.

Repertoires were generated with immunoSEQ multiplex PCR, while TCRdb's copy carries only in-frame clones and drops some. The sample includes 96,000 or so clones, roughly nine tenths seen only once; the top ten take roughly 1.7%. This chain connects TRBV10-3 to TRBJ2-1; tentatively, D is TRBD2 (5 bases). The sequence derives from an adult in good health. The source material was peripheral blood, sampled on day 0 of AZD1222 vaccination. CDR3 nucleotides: TGTGCCATCAGTCCAACTAGTTCGGGTGAGCAGTTCTTC. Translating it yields CAISPTSSGEQFF.